This TCR beta chain was sequenced for a study of blood T cell repertoires in COVID-19. TCRdb's copy holds only in-frame clones and misses some; the assay was immunoSEQ multiplex PCR. The sample lists 100,000 to 150,000 clones, about 81% occurring once. Sample: peripheral blood. This clonotype originated in a woman aged 45 to 65 with acute or convalescent COVID-19.

The CDR3 reads CASKIQGNTEAFF. CDR3 bases: TGTGCCAGCAAAATCCAGGGTAACACTGAAGCTTTCTTT. The rearrangement joins TRBV7-8 to TRBJ1-1, with D possibly being TRBD1 (5 bases). The germline V and J ends were trimmed by 7 bases and 2 bases, with 11 bases remaining between them. Germline CDR1 reads SGHVS; CDR2 reads FQNEAQ. CDR3 size: 13 residues.